A single sample gave rise to the 3 T cell receptor beta chains below, sequenced in a study of cytomegalovirus exposure and HLA in healthy donors. The PCR contained 60 Vbeta and 13 Jbeta primers. Clones were read by immunoSEQ multiplex PCR, and TCRdb kept only the in-frame ones, dropping some. The table has 100,000 to 150,000 clones, roughly 80% seen once. Sequencing was carried out using PBMCs. The receptor source for this set is a girl aged 2 to 9 in good health and CMV-seronegative.

The chain links TRBV5-4 to TRBJ2-3; D is possibly TRBD1 (6 bases). CDR1 is SGHNT, CDR2 YYREEE, per germline (reference sequence). The CDR3 runs 14 residues. The V end was cut by 5 bases, the J end by 3 bases, with 13 bases between. CDR3 residues: CASSQGFKTDTQYF. The CDR3, as DNA: TGTGCCAGCAGTCAGGGGTTTAAGACAGATACGCAGTATTTT.

V and J are TRBV2 and TRBJ1-2; D is possibly TRBD1 (6 bases). CDR3 length equals 15 residues. Trimming cost V 6 bases and J 4 bases, with 18 bases left between them. Looked up from germline, CDR1 is SNHLY and CDR2 is FYNNEI. The CDR3 DNA is TGTGCCAGCAGAGACAGACAGGTTGTTGGCTATGGCTACACCTTC. Translating gives CASRDRQVVGYGYTF.

The CDR3 nucleotides are TGTGCCAGCAGTTATCGAGGCGGGGGGGCCGACGGCTACACCTTC. Protein: CASSYRGGGADGYTF. The V gene is TRBV6-5, the J gene TRBJ1-2, with D maybe TRBD1 (6 bases). With 3 bases removed from V and 8 bases from J, the gap between germline ends came to 19 bases. Germline loops: CDR1 MNHEY, CDR2 SVGAGI. The CDR3 is made up of 15 amino acids.